This TCR beta chain was observed in a study of PD-L1 blockade in urothelial cancer. Turning to the study itself: As for prior chemotherapy regimens, patients had received 0 to 3. Researchers found blood samples held a median of around 140,000 T cells. Analyzed time points were 3 weeks (second dose) and 6 weeks after therapy began. Whole-study results and caveats: Tumor-associated clones in the blood of durable-benefit patients grew more at 3 weeks.

Germline lookup yields CDR1 SGHTA and CDR2 FQGTGA. The CDR3 runs to 15 residues. The V end lost 5 bases, the J end lost 10 bases, and 21 bases lay between the germline ends. Of note for this clone: Its antigen is unidentified.

The time point denotes: pretreatment peripheral blood. The assay was immunoSEQ multiplex PCR, and TCRdb's table has in-frame clones only and misses some. The table shows about 57,000 clones, with about four fifths occurring only once. This clonotype was obtained from a man in his 70s with urothelial cancer. This specimen was PBMCs, taken around atezolizumab (anti-PD-L1) treatment. The J gene is TRBJ2-1, the V gene TRBV7-3, with a possible D match to TRBD2 (5 bases). CDR3 in DNA: TGTGCCAGCAGCATAGACCCGGGCCCAGCGGACGAGCAGTTCTTC. This gives the protein CASSIDPGPADEQFF.